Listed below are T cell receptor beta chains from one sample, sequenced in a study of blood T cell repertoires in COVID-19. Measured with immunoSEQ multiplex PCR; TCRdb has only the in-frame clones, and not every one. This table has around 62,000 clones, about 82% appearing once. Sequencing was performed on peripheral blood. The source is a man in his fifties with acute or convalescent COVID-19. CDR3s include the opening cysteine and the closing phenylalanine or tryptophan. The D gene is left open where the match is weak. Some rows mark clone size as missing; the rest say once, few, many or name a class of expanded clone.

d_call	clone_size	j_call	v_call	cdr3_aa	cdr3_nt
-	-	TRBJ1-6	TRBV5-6	CASSLPAGQSPLHF	TGTGCCAGCAGCTTACCCGCAGGTCAATCACCCCTCCACTTT
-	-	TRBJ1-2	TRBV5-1	CASSLTLVDYGYTF	TGCGCCAGCAGCTTAACGCTAGTAGACTATGGCTACACCTTC
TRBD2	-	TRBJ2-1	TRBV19	CATSSTGLAGGSSYNEQFF	TGTGCCACTTCATCAACGGGACTAGCGGGGGGCAGCTCCTACAATGAGCAGTTCTTC
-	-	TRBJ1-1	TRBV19	CASSMGTLNTEAFF	TGTGCCAGTAGTATGGGGACTCTGAACACTGAAGCTTTCTTT
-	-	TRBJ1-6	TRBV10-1	CATKTVPPSYNSPLHF	TGCGCCACCAAGACAGTCCCCCCCTCCTATAATTCACCCCTCCACTTT
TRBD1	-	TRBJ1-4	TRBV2	CASSEDRASEKLFF	TGTGCCAGCAGTGAGGACAGGGCAAGTGAAAAACTGTTTTTT
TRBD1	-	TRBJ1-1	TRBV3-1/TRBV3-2	CASSQDRGTEAFF	TGTGCCAGCAGCCAGGACAGGGGCACTGAAGCTTTCTTT
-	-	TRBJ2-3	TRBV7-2	CASSLNGGWTDTQYF	TGTGCCAGCAGCTTAAACGGGGGTTGGACAGATACGCAGTATTTT
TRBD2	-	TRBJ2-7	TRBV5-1	CASSLGAGGFYEQYF	TGCGCCAGCAGCTTGGGGGCGGGGGGCTTTTACGAGCAGTACTTC
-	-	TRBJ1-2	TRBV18	CASSPEGQGHYGYTF	TGTGCCAGCTCACCAGAGGGCCAGGGGCACTATGGCTACACCTTC
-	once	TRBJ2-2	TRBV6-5	CASSPYTGIAGELFF	TGTGCCAGCAGTCCCTACACAGGTATCGCCGGGGAGCTGTTTTTT
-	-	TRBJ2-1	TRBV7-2	CASSLGSDNEQFF	TGTGCCAGCAGCTTAGGCAGTGACAATGAGCAGTTCTTC
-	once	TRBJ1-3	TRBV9	CASSVDQLFGNTIYF	TGTGCCAGCAGCGTAGATCAGTTGTTTGGAAACACCATATATTTT
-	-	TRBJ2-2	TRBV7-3	CASSLNAGFSNTGELFF	TGTGCCAGCAGCTTAAATGCAGGGTTCTCGAACACCGGGGAGCTGTTTTTT
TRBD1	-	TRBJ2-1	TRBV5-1	CASSLDRVFLDNEQFF	TGCGCCAGCAGTTTGGACAGGGTGTTTCTGGACAATGAGCAGTTCTTC
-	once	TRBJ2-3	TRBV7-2	CASSLGLPSRQDTQYF	TGTGCCAGCAGCTTGGGACTTCCCTCCCGGCAGGATACGCAGTATTTT
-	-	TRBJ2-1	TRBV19	CASSSPSPPRSSYNEQFF	TGTGCCAGTAGTAGCCCTAGCCCCCCCCGAAGCTCCTACAATGAGCAGTTCTTC
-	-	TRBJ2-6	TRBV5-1	CASSLNAGRSGANVLTF	TGCGCCAGCAGCTTGAACGCAGGCAGATCTGGGGCCAACGTCCTGACTTTC
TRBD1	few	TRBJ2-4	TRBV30	CAWSPKFNVWDRVAKNIQYF	TGTGCCTGGAGCCCCAAATTTAACGTGTGGGACAGGGTAGCCAAAAACATTCAGTACTTC
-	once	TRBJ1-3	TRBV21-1	CASSETGVGNTIYF	TGTGCCAGCAGCGAGACAGGGGTTGGAAACACCATATATTTT
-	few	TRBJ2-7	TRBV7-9	CASSPSGRTNTYEQYF	TGTGCCAGCAGCCCCAGCGGGCGGACTAATACCTACGAGCAGTACTTC
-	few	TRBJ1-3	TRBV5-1	CASSLDRSGNTIYF	TGCGCCAGCAGCTTGGACAGGTCGGGAAACACCATATATTTT
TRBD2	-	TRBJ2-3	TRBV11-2	CASSLEASGSTDTQYF	TGTGCCAGCAGCTTAGAGGCTAGCGGAAGCACAGATACGCAGTATTTT
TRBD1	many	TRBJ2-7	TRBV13	CASSTRTGGDFSYEQYF	TGTGCCAGCAGCACCCGGACAGGGGGTGATTTCTCCTACGAGCAGTACTTC
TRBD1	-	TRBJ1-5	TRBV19	CASTLGQAGMSNQPQHF	TGTGCCAGTACCCTAGGACAGGCCGGGATGAGCAATCAGCCCCAGCATTTT
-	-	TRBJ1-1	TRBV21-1	CASSPLQGTLIARAFF	TGTGCCAGCAGTCCTTTACAGGGGACATTGATCGCGCGAGCTTTCTTT